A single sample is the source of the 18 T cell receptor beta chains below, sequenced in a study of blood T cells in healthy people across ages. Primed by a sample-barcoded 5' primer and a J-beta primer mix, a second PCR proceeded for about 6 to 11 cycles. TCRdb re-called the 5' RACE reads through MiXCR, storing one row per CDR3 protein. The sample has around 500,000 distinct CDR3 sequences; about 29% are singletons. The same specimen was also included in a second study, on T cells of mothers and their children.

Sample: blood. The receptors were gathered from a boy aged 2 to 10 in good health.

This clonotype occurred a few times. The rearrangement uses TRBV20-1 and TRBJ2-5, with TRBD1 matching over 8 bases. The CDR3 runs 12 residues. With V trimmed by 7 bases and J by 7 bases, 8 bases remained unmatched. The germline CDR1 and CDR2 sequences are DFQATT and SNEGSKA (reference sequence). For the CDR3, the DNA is TGCAGTGTTGACAGGGGAGAGTGGACCCAGTACTTC. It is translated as CSVDRGEWTQYF.

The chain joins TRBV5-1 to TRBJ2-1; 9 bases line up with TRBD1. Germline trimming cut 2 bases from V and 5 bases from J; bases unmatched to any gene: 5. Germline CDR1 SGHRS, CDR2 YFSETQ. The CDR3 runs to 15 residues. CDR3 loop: CASSFMDRGNNEQFF. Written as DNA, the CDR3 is TGCGCCAGCAGCTTCATGGACAGGGGAAACAATGAGCAGTTCTTC.

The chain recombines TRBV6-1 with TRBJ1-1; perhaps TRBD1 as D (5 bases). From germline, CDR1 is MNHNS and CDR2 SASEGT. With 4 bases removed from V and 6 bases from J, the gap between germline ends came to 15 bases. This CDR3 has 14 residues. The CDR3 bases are TGTGCCAGCAGTGGGGGGTGCGTCGGACCTGAAGCTTTCTTT. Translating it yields CASSGGCVGPEAFF.

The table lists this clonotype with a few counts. The CDR3 reads CASSLSGTTYEQYF. The DNA of the CDR3 is TGCGCCAGCAGCCTTTCCGGGACGACGTACGAGCAGTACTTC. The J gene is TRBJ2-7, the V gene TRBV4-3, with D tentatively TRBD1 or TRBD2 (5 bases each). Germline V gene sequence: CDR1 LGHNA, CDR2 YSLEER. Trimming cost V 4 bases and J 4 bases, with 14 bases left between them. The CDR3 sequence is 14 residues long.

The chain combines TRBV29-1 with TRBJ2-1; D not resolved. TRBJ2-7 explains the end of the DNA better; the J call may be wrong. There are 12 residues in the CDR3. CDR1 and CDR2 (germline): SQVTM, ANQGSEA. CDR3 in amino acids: CSVDGRPYEQYF. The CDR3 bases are TGCAGCGTTGACGGGCGACCCTACGAGCAGTACTTC.

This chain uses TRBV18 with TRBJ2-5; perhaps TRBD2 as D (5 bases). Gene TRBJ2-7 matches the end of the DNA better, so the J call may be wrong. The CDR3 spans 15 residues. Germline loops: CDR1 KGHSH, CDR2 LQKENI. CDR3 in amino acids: CASSPGSGGLYEQYF. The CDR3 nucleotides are TGTGCCAGCTCACCAGGGAGCGGAGGTCTTTACGAGCAGTACTTC.

The CDR3 here is CASSLAPGAGPGRTDTQYF. The DNA of the CDR3 is TGTGCCAGCAGTTTAGCCCCTGGGGCAGGCCCCGGGAGGACAGATACGCAGTATTTT. J is TRBJ2-3 and V is TRBV12-3 or TRBV12-4; 7 bases fit TRBD2. Trimming cost V 0 bases and J 3 bases; bases outside gene matches: 15. This CDR3 region has 19 residues.

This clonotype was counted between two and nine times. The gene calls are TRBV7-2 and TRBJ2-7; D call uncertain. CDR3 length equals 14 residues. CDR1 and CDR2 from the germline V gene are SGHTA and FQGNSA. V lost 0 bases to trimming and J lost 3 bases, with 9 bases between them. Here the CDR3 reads CASSLAHTDYEQYF. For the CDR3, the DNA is TGTGCCAGCAGCTTAGCTCACACGGACTACGAGCAGTACTTC.

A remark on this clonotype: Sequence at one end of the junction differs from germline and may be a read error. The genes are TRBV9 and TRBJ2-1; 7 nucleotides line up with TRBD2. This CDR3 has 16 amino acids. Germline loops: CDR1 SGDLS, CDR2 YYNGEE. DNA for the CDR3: TGTGCCAGCAGCGTAGAAGCGGGGTTCTCCTGCAATGAGCAGTTCTTC. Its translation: CASSVEAGFSCNEQFF.

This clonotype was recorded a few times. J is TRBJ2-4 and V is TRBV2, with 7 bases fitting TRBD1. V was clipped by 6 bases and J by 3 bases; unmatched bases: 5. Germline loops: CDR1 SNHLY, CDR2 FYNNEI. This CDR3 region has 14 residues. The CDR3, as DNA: TGTGCCAGCAGGGGAAGGGGGCGCAAAAACATTCAGTACTTC. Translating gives CASRGRGRKNIQYF.

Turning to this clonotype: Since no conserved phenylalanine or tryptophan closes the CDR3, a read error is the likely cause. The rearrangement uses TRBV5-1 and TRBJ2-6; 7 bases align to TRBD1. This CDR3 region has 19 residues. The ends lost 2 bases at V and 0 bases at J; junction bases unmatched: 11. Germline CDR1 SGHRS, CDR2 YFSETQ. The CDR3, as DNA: TGCGCCAGCAGCTTTCCCGGACAGGTCTTAAGCTCTGGGGCCAACGTCCTGACTTAC. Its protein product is CASSFPGQVLSSGANVLTY.

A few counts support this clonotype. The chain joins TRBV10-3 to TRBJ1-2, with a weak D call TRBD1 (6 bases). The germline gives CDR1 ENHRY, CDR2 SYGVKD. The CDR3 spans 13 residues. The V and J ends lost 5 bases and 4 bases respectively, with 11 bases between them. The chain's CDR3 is CAISTGQGYGYTF. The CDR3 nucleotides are TGTGCCATCAGTACAGGGCAGGGCTATGGCTACACCTTC.

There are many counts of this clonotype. This CDR3 is CASSPPGFQETQYF. CDR3 DNA sequence: TGTGCCAGCAGCCCCCCTGGATTCCAAGAGACCCAGTACTTC. This chain uses TRBV7-6 with TRBJ2-5, with D unclear. The germline gives CDR1 SGHVS, CDR2 FNYEAQ. This CDR3 region has 14 residues. Trimming shortened V by 5 bases and J by 1 base, and 11 bases separated the two germline ends.

The CDR3 loop is CASSNSGRQETQYF. As DNA, the CDR3 is TGTGCCAGCAGCAATAGCGGGAGGCAGGAGACCCAGTACTTC. The chain is built from TRBV7-2 and TRBJ2-5; 10 bases are shared with TRBD2. Per the germline V gene, CDR1 is SGHTA and CDR2 is FQGNSA. Losses at the gene ends were 5 bases for V and 5 bases for J; bases not matched to a gene: 5. The CDR3 loop spans 14 amino acids.

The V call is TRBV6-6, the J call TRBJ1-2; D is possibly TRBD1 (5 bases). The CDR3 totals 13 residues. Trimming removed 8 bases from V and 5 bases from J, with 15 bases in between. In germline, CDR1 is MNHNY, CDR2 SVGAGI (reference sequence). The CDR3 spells CASETQGVYGYTF. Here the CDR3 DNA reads TGTGCCAGCGAAACTCAGGGTGTATATGGCTACACCTTC.

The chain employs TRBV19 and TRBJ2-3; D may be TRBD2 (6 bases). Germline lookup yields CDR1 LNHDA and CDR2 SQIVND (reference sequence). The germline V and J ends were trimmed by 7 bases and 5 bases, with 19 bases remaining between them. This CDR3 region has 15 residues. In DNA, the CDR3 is TGTGCCAGTACCGACCGACCGGGGGATAGAGATACGCAGTATTTT. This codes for CASTDRPGDRDTQYF.

Here the CDR3 DNA reads TGTGCCAGCAGTGCTGAGTTATGGACAAAAAACTACGAGCAGTACTTC. This translates into CASSAELWTKNYEQYF. This chain connects TRBV25-1 to TRBJ2-5; TRBD1 is a possible D gene (5 bases). The better agreement between TRBJ2-7 and the DNA end casts doubt on the J call. CDR1 MGHDK and CDR2 SYGVNS come from the germline V gene. This CDR3 comprises 16 residues.

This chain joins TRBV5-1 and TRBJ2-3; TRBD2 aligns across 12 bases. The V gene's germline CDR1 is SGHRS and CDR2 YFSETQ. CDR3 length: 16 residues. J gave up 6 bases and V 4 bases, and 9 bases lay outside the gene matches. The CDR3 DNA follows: TGCGCCAGCAGCATCTCTAGCGGGGGGGCATCTGATACGCAGTATTTT. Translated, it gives CASSISSGGASDTQYF.